This T cell receptor beta chain comes out of a study of cytomegalovirus exposure and HLA in healthy donors. Findings and limits, study-wide: As confirmed in vitro, three CMV-associated chains were specific for CMV antigens. Rarity held for most TCR sequences, but there were some public TCRs that occurred in many donors. Some TCR beta chains (roughly 160 of them) were listed as cytomegalovirus-associated.

A word on this clone: The antigen is unknown.

Trimming took 1 base from V and 3 from J, leaving 10 bases between them. The CDR3 covers 15 residues. From germline, CDR1 is SEHNR and CDR2 FQNEAQ (reference sequence). This table comes from immunoSEQ multiplex PCR, and its TCRdb copy is limited to in-frame clones, with some not included. Seen here are about 160,000 clones, about nine tenths observed once, and the top ten hold about 6%. The receptor's source is a woman in her 30s in good health and CMV-seronegative. Sequenced sample: PBMCs. The V call is TRBV7-9, the J call TRBJ2-1; D possibly corresponds to TRBD2 (5 bases). The CDR3 loop reads CASSLVPRDYNEQFF. The DNA for the CDR3 is TGTGCCAGCAGCTTAGTACCCCGGGACTACAATGAGCAGTTCTTC. Filled out from reference TRBV7-9 and TRBJ2-1, the complete variable domain reads DTGVSQNPRHKITKRGQNVTFRCDPISEHNRLYWYRQTLGQGPEFLTYFQNEAQLEKSRLLSDRFSAERPKGSFSTLEIQRTEQGDSAMYLCASSLVPRDYNEQFFGPGTRLTVL.